This T cell receptor beta chain was captured by sequencing in a study of OX40 agonist ivuxolimab in advanced cancers. Concerning this clone itself: Its antigen is still unknown.

The CDR3 is made up of 16 amino acids. Germline V gene lookup returns CDR1 SEHNR and CDR2 FQNEAQ (reference sequence). V shed 4 bases and J shed 5 bases, with 21 bases lying between them. Notes on the study in general: In general, CD8+ T cells held more expanded clones than CD4+ did, on average.

Profiled with immunoSEQ multiplex PCR; TCRdb holds only in-frame clones, not every one. The data hold tens of thousands of clones, with 85% to 90% observed a single time. The chain joins TRBV7-9 to TRBJ2-7; D is perhaps TRBD1 (6 bases). The sample in question was CD4+ or CD8+ T cells sorted from blood, obtained in a trial of the OX40 agonist ivuxolimab. The TCR sequence derives from an adult with an advanced solid tumor such as melanoma, head and neck, liver or kidney cancer. The CDR3 loop reads CASSSLLGQGIDEQYF. The CDR3 nucleotides are TGTGCCAGCAGCTCCCTGCTGGGGCAGGGGATAGACGAGCAGTACTTC.